Below, 9 T cell receptor beta chains from the same sample are listed, as sequenced in a study of cytomegalovirus exposure and HLA in healthy donors. Vbeta (60) and Jbeta (13) primers were used in the PCR. Assay used: immunoSEQ multiplex PCR; TCRdb lists only in-frame clones, some missing. The profile covers some 130,000 clones, with approximately 85% appearing a single time and around 8.1% taken by the ten largest. Material: PBMCs. The receptors originated from a woman aged 45-65 years in good health and CMV-seropositive.

This sequence joins TRBV13 and TRBJ2-1, with 9 bases fitting TRBD1. The germline V gene encodes CDR1 PRHDT and CDR2 FYEKMQ (reference sequence). Unmatched junction bases numbered 7, after V lost 5 bases and J lost 5 bases. The CDR3 sequence is 15 residues long. The CDR3 DNA follows: TGTGCCAGCAGCCCCCGGGACAGGGCAGACAATGAGCAGTTCTTC. It yields the protein CASSPRDRADNEQFF.

The chain joins TRBV5-5 to TRBJ2-3; tentatively, D is TRBD1 (7 bases). V lost 7 bases to trimming and J lost 6 bases, with 21 bases between them. CDR1 and CDR2 (germline): SGHKS, YYEKEE (reference sequence). This CDR3 comprises 15 residues. The CDR3 protein is CASFVQGGVTDTQYF. The DNA of the CDR3 is TGTGCCAGCTTCGTCCAGGGGGGAGTCACCGATACGCAGTATTTT.

This clone was seen only once. The chain combines TRBV7-9 with TRBJ2-3, with D possibly being TRBD1 (6 bases). From germline, CDR1 is SEHNR and CDR2 FQNEAQ (reference sequence). This CDR3 has 15 residues. V lost 0 bases to trimming and J lost 0 bases, with 7 bases between them. The CDR3 protein is CASSLAGQSTDTQYF. In DNA, the CDR3 is TGTGCCAGCAGCTTAGCCGGACAGAGCACAGATACGCAGTATTTT.

This clone was counted a single time. V gene TRBV14 combines with J gene TRBJ2-2, with D perhaps TRBD1 (5 bases). CDR3 length: 16 residues. Per germline, CDR1 SGHDN and CDR2 FVKESK. V was shortened by 0 bases and J by 2 bases, with 10 bases between the two germline ends. This CDR3 reads CASSQDERTNTGELFF. The DNA for the CDR3 is TGTGCCAGCAGCCAAGACGAGAGGACAAACACCGGGGAGCTGTTTTTT.

CDR3 DNA sequence: TGTGCCAGCAGCTTTGGGGGAGGGCAGCCCCAGCATTTT. Translation: CASSFGGGQPQHF. The gene calls are TRBV11-2 and TRBJ1-5; weak D call: TRBD1 (5 bases). There are 13 residues in the CDR3. The V end was cut by 3 bases, the J end by 7 bases, with 10 bases between. Germline-derived CDR1 and CDR2 are SGHAT and FQNNGV.

The genes are TRBV7-8 and TRBJ2-5; 13 bases are a match to TRBD2. This CDR3 has 16 amino acids. The germline V gene has CDR1 SGHVS and CDR2 FQNEAQ. The V segment lost 4 bases and the J segment 7 bases; nucleotides outside the gene matches: 9. CDR3: CASSWGLAGWEGTQYF. As DNA, the CDR3 is TGTGCCAGCAGCTGGGGACTAGCGGGGTGGGAGGGGACCCAGTACTTC.

The chain recombines TRBV5-6 with TRBJ1-1; tentative D call: TRBD1 (5 bases). The CDR3 sequence is 14 residues long. The ends were cut back, 1 base at V and 3 bases at J, with 10 bases in the middle. CDR1 is SGHDT, CDR2 YYEEEE, per germline. The chain's CDR3 is CASSLPEGDTEAFF. The DNA for the CDR3 is TGTGCCAGCAGCTTGCCAGAAGGGGACACTGAAGCTTTCTTT. The variable domain in full, completed from reference TRBV5-6 and TRBJ1-1, reads DAGVTQSPTHLIKTRGQQVTLRCSPKSGHDTVSWYQQALGQGPQFIFQYYEEEERQRGNFPDRFSGHQFPNYSSELNVNALLLGDSALYLCASSLPEGDTEAFFGQGTRLTVV.

The J gene is TRBJ2-7, the V gene TRBV5-1; tentatively, D is TRBD1 (5 bases). Deletions cut 0 bases from V and 7 bases from J, with 5 bases between. CDR1 is SGHRS and CDR2 is YFSETQ in the germline V gene. CDR3 length equals 11 residues. CDR3 loop: CASSLEGEQYF. The DNA of the CDR3 is TGCGCCAGCAGCTTGGAGGGGGAGCAGTACTTC.

This clone was seen just once. The CDR3 region is CASSLGPKEANYGYTF. The CDR3 nucleotides read TGCGCCAGCAGCCTGGGACCGAAAGAGGCTAACTATGGCTACACCTTC. The chain employs TRBV5-1 and TRBJ1-2; D perhaps matches TRBD1 (5 bases). This CDR3 has 16 residues. Germline V gene lookup returns CDR1 SGHRS and CDR2 YFSETQ. V lost 4 bases to trimming and J lost 0 bases, with 16 bases between them.